Following are 8 T cell receptor beta chains from one sample sequenced in a study of metastatic and nonmetastatic thyroid tumors. TCRdb reprocessed the PCR reads using MiXCR. The data contain some 13,000 clones, approximately 24% of them singletons. No patient received treatment before thyroid surgery. Sample: tumor tissue. These receptors were collected from a female donor with papillary thyroid cancer or a benign thyroid nodule (not recorded which). Some clones in this sample may be carry-over from other donors' samples.

In this sample, this clone turned up a few times. The chain uses TRBV10-1 and TRBJ2-5; weak D call: TRBD1 (5 bases). Trimming took 8 bases from V and 4 from J, leaving 17 bases between them. The CDR3 is made up of 14 amino acids. Germline values: CDR1 WNHNN, CDR2 SYGVQD (reference sequence). Here the CDR3 DNA reads TGCGCCAGCCCGGTGACAGAAAATCTAGAGACCCAGTACTTC. Translation gives CASPVTENLETQYF.

With respect to this clone: A junction end diverges from the germline sequence, so it may reflect a read error. J is TRBJ2-7 and V is TRBV11-3; D uncertain. The germline gives CDR1 SGHNT, CDR2 YENEEA. The CDR3 is 14 residues long. CDR3: CASSLDGPSYGQYF. CDR3 DNA sequence: TGTGCCAGCAGCTTAGATGGGCCCTCCTACGGGCAGTACTTC. Combining the CDR3 with reference TRBV11-3 and TRBJ2-7 gives the whole variable domain EAGVVQSPRYKIIEKKQPVAFWCNPISGHNTLYWYLQNLGQGPELLIRYENEEAVDDSQLPKDRFSAERLKGVDSTLKIQPAELGDSAVYLCASSLDGPSYGQYFGPGTRLTVT.

This clone was picked up a small number of times. The chain is built from TRBV6-4 and TRBJ2-7; 7 bases line up with TRBD1. V was pared by 6 bases and J by 3 bases, with 11 bases of the junction left unmatched. The germline V gene has CDR1 MRHNA and CDR2 SNTAGT. The CDR3 has 15 residues. CDR3 DNA sequence: TGTGCCAGCAGCCAGGGACAGCTACCTTTCTACGAGCAGTACTTC. It encodes CASSQGQLPFYEQYF.

The table lists this clone with a few counts. A much larger clone lies a single base off, so this may be a read error. This sample also contains other DNA sequences that code for the same CDR3. This sequence joins TRBV6-4 and TRBJ2-1, with 13 nucleotides matching TRBD2. CDR1 MRHNA and CDR2 SNTAGT come from the germline V gene. This CDR3 spans 14 amino acids. Unmatched junction bases numbered 3, after V lost 5 bases and J lost 8 bases. DNA of the CDR3: TGTGCCAGCAGTTATGGACTAGCGGGAGATGAGCAGTTCTTC. It is translated as CASSYGLAGDEQFF.

The chain links TRBV30 to TRBJ2-7, with D tentatively TRBD1 (6 bases). The V end lost 0 bases, the J end lost 2 bases, and 11 bases lay between the germline ends. Germline-derived CDR1 and CDR2 are GTSNPN and SVGIG (reference sequence). This CDR3 has 14 residues. CDR3 sequence: CAWSVQGRAYEQYF. CDR3 coding DNA: TGTGCCTGGAGTGTACAGGGTAGGGCCTACGAGCAGTACTTC.

This clone was seen repeatedly, ten times or more. CDR3 in amino acids: CAWSVRGREPNQPQHF. CDR3 bases: TGTGCCTGGAGTGTACGGGGCAGGGAACCCAATCAGCCCCAGCATTTT. J is TRBJ1-5 and V is TRBV30, with D perhaps matching TRBD1 (5 bases). Between the trimmed V and J ends, which lost 0 bases and 3 bases, there was a span of 15 bases. There are 16 residues in the CDR3. Germline loops: CDR1 GTSNPN, CDR2 SVGIG (reference sequence).

This sequence joins TRBV7-3 and TRBJ2-7; TRBD2 is a possible D gene (5 bases). Deletions cut 8 bases from V and 0 bases from J, with 5 bases between. The CDR3 contains 11 residues. Germline CDR1 and CDR2: SGHTA and FQGTGA. CDR3: CASGSSYEQYV. The CDR3 DNA sequence: TGTGCCAGCGGGAGCTCCTACGAGCAGTACGTC.

Remarks on this clone: Its ends do not fully match the called genes, so a read error is possible. The chain recombines TRBV5-1 with TRBJ2-2; no definite D call. Germline-derived CDR1 and CDR2 are SGHRS and YFSETQ. CDR3 length: 13 amino acids. The CDR3 nucleotides are TGCGCCAACAGCTTGGCTGCAGGCGGGGAGCTGTTTTTT. Protein product: CANSLAAGGELFF.